This paragraph reports one T cell receptor (beta chain). From germline, CDR1 is MNHEY and CDR2 SMNVEV (reference sequence). CDR3 length: 15 amino acids. V gave up 3 bases and J gave up 7 bases, with 18 bases separating them. Individuals aged 18 to 89 years were recruited from about two dozen US areas. Cohort allocation depended upon clinical history that participants reported. These data are taken from a study of blood T cell repertoires in COVID-19. Background on the study: Samples taken during acute and convalescent COVID-19 were collected in the United States, Italy and Spain.

Authors' analysis steps: For nucleated cells, counts were estimated from reference gene primer amplification. Data came from immunoSEQ multiplex PCR; TCRdb stores just in-frame clones and leaves some out. V and J calls and clone size follow that table, whereas D and trimming were derived from the DNA. The table includes 200,000 or so clones, around 89% detected once. The origin of this receptor is a woman between 40 and 55 years old with acute COVID-19. The rearrangement links TRBV27 to TRBJ1-2, with a possible D match to TRBD1 (6 bases). The sequenced sample was PBMCs or T cells enriched from blood (not recorded which). The CDR3 nucleotides read TGTGCCAGCAGTTTCCGGGACACCGCCAGCAGTGGCTACACCTTC. As protein: CASSFRDTASSGYTF.